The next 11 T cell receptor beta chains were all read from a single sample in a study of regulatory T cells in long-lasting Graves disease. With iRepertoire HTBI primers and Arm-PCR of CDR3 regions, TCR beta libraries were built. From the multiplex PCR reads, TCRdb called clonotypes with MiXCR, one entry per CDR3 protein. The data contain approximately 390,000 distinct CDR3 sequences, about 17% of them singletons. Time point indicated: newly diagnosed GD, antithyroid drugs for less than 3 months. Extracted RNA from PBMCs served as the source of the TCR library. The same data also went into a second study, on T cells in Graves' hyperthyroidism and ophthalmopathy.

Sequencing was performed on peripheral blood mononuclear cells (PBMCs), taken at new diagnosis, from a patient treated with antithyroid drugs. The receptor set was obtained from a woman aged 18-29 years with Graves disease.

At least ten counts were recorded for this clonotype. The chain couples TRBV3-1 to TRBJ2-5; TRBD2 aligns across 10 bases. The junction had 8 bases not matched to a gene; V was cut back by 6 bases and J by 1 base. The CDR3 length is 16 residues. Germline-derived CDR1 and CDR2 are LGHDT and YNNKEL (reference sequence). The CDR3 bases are TGTGCCAGCAGAAAAGGGGGACTAGCGAGCCAAGAGACCCAGTACTTC. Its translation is CASRKGGLASQETQYF.

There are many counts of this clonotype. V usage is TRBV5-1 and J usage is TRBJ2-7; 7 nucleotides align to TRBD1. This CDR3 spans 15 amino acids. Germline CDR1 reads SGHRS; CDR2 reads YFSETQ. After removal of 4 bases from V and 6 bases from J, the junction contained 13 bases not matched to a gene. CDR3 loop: CASSPESGTESEQYF. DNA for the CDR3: TGCGCCAGCAGCCCAGAGTCCGGGACAGAGAGCGAGCAGTACTTC.

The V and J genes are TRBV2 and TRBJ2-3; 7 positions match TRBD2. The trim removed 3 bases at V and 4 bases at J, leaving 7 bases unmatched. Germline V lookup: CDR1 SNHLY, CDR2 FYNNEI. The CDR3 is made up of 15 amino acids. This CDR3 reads CASSERGFFADTQYF. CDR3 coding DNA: TGTGCCAGCAGTGAGCGGGGGTTTTTCGCAGATACGCAGTATTTT.

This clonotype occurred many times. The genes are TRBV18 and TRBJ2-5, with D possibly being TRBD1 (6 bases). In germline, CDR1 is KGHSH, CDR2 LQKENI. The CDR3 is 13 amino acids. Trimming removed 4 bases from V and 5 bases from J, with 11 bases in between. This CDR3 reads CASSLGTRETQYF. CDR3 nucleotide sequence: TGTGCCAGCTCACTCGGGACACGGGAGACCCAGTACTTC. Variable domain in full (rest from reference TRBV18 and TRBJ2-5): NAGVMQNPRHLVRRRGQEARLRCSPMKGHSHVYWYRQLPEEGLKFMVYLQKENIIDESGMPKERFSAEFPKEGPSILRIQQVVRGDSAAYFCASSLGTRETQYFGPGTRLLVL.

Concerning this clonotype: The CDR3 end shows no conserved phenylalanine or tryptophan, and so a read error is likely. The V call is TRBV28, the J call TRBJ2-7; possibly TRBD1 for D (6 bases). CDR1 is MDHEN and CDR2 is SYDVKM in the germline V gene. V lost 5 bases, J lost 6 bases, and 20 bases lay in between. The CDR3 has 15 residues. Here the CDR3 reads CASSVVGHGGLEQYL. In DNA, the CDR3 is TGTGCCAGCAGTGTCGTGGGTCATGGGGGCCTCGAGCAGTACCTC.

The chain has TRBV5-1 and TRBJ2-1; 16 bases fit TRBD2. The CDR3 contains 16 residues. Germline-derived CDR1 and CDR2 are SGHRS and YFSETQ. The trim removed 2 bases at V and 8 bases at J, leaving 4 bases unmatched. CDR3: CASSFGTSGRAHEQFF. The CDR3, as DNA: TGCGCCAGCAGCTTTGGGACTAGCGGGAGGGCCCATGAGCAGTTCTTC.

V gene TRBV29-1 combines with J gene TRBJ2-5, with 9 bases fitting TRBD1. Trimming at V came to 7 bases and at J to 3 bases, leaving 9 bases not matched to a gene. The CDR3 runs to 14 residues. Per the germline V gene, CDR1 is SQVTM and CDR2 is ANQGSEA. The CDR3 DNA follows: TGCAGCGGGACAGGGGACCCAAGGGAAGAGACCCAGTACTTC. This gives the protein CSGTGDPREETQYF.

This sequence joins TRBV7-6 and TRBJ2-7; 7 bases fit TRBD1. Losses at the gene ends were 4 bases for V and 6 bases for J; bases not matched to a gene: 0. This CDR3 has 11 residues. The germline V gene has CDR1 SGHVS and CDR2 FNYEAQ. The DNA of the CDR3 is TGTGCCAGCAGCTGGGACAGCGAGCAGTACTTC. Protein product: CASSWDSEQYF. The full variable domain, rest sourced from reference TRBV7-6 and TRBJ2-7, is GAGVSQSPRYKVTKRGQDVALRCDPISGHVSLYWYRQALGQGPEFLTYFNYEAQQDKSGLPNDRFSAERPEGSISTLTIQRTEQRDSAMYRCASSWDSEQYFGPGTRLTVT.

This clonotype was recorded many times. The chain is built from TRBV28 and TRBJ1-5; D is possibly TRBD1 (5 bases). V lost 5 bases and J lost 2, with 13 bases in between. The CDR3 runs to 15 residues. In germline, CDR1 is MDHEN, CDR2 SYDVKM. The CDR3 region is CASSPGAPGNQPQHF. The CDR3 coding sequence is TGTGCCAGCAGTCCCGGGGCCCCGGGCAATCAGCCCCAGCATTTT.

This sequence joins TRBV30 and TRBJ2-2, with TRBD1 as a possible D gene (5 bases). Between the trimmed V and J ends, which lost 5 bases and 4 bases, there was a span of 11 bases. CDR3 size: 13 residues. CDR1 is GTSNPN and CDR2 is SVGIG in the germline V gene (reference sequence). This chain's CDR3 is CAWSRVGTGELFF. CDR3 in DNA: TGTGCCTGGTCCAGGGTTGGCACCGGGGAGCTGTTTTTT.

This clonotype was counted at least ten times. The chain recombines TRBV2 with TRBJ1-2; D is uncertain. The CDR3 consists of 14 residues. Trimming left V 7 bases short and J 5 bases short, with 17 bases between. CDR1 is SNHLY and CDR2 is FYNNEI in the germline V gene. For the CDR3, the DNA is TGTGCCAGCAAGGGCACTTCGAAGGCTTATGGCTACACCTTC. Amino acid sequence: CASKGTSKAYGYTF.